This T cell receptor beta chain was sequenced for a study of shared T cell receptors in the human thymus. TCRdb's table, derived via immunoSEQ multiplex PCR, lists solely in-frame clones and lacks some. The sample shows approximately 760,000 clones, 70% to 90% of them seen only once. V was pared by 4 bases and J by 1 base, with 3 bases of the junction left unmatched. The CDR3 is made up of 15 amino acids. Germline CDR1 is SGHRS and CDR2 is YFSETQ. These data are also associated with another study on human thymus T cells. That source adds: Thymic material originated from resections removed in the course of corrective heart surgery.

The sequenced sample consisted of thymocytes. The V and J genes are TRBV5-1 and TRBJ2-1, with 9 bases aligning to TRBD1. This receptor was taken from a girl under three years old with a congenital heart defect. CDR3 coding DNA: TGCGCCAGCAGCCAAGGACAGGGGTCCTACAATGAGCAGTTCTTC. Translated, it gives CASSQGQGSYNEQFF.